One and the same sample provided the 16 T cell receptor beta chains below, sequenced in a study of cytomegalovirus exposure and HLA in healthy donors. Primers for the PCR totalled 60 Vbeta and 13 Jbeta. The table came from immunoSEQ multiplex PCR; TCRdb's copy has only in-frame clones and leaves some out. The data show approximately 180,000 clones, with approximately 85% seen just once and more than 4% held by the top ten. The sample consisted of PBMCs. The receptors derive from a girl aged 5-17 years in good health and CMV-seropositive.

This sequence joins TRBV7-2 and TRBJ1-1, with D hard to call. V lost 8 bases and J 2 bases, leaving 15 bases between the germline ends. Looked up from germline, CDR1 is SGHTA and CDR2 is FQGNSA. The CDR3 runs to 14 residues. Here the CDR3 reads CASATIEVNTEAFF. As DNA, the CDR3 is TGTGCCAGCGCTACCATCGAGGTAAACACTGAAGCTTTCTTT.

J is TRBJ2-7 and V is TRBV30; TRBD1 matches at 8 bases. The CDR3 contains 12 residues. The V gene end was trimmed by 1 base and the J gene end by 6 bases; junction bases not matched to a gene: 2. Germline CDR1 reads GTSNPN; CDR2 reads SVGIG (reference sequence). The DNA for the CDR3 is TGTGCCTGGAGTGGACAGGGGAGCGAGCAGTACTTC. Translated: CAWSGQGSEQYF.

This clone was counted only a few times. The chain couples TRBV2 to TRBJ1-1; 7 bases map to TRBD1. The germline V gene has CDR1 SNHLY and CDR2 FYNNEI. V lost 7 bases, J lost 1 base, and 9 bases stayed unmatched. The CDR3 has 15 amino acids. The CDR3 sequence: CASTEGTAPNTEAFF. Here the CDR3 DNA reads TGTGCCAGCACCGAAGGGACAGCTCCGAACACTGAAGCTTTCTTT.

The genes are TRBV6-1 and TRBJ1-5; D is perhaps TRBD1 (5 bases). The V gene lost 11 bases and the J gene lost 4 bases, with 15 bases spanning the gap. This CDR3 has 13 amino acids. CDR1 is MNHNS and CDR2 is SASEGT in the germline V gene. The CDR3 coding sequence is TGTGCCGGAGCGACAGAGACTAATCAGCCCCAGCATTTT. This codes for CAGATETNQPQHF.

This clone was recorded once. The CDR3 sequence: CASSTPLAGGPGEQFF. CDR3 DNA: TGTGCCAGCAGCACTCCGCTAGCGGGGGGGCCGGGTGAGCAGTTCTTC. The chain uses TRBV7-9 and TRBJ2-1; 12 bases align to TRBD2. The germline V gene has CDR1 SEHNR and CDR2 FQNEAQ (reference sequence). The CDR3 has 16 residues. Losses at the gene ends were 5 bases for V and 9 bases for J; bases not matched to a gene: 11.

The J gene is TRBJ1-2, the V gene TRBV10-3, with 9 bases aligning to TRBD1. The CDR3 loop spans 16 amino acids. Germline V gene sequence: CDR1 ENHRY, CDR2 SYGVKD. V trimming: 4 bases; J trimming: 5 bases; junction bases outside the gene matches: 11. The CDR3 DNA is TGTGCCATCAGTGGGGGGACAGGGTGGAAGATTTATGGCTACACCTTC. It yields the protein CAISGGTGWKIYGYTF.

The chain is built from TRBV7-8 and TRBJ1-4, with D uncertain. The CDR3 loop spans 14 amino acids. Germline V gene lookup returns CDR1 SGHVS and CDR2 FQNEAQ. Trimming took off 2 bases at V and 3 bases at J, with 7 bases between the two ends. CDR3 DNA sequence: TGTGCCAGCAGCTTATACAGATCTAATGAAAAACTGTTTTTT. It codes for CASSLYRSNEKLFF. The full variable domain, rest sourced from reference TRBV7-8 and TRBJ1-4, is GAGVSQSPRYKVAKRGQDVALRCDPISGHVSLFWYQQALGQGPEFLTYFQNEAQLDKSGLPSDRFFAERPEGSVSTLKIQRTQQEDSAVYLCASSLYRSNEKLFFGSGTQLSVL.

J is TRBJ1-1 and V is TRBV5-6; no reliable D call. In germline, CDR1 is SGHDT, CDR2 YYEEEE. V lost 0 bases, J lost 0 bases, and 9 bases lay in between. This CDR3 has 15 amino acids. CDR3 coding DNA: TGTGCCAGCAGCTTGGGGGCCCTTATGAACACTGAAGCTTTCTTT. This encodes CASSLGALMNTEAFF.

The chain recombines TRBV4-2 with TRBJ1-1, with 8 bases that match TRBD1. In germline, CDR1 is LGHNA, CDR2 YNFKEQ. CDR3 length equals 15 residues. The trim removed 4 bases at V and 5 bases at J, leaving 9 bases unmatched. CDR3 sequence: CASSPPRGLRTEAFF. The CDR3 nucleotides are TGTGCCAGCAGCCCTCCCAGGGGGCTAAGAACTGAAGCTTTCTTT.

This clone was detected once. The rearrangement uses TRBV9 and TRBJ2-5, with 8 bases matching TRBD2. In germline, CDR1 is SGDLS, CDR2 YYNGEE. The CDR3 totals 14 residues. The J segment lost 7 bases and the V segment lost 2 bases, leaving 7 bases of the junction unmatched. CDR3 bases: TGTGCCAGCAGCGTCGGGAGCGGGGGTGGGACCCAGTACTTC. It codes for CASSVGSGGGTQYF.

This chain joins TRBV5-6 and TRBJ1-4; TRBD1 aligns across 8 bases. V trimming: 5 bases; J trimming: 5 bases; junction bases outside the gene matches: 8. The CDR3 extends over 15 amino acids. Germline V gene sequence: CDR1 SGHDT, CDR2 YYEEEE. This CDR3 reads CASRSIGQGNEKLFF. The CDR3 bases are TGTGCCAGCAGGTCCATTGGACAGGGAAATGAAAAACTGTTTTTT.

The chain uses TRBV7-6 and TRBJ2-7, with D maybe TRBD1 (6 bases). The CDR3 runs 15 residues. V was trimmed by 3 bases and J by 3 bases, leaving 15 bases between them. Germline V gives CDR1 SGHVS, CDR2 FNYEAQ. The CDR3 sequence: CASSLGDIGIYEQYF. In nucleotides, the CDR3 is TGTGCCAGCAGCTTGGGGGACATCGGAATCTACGAGCAGTACTTC.

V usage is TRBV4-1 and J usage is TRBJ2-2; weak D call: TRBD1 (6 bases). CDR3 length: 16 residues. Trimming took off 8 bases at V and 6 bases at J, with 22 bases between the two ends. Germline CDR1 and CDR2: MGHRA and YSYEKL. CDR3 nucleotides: TGCGCCAGCGGTACCCACAGGGAGTTTTGGTCCGGGGAGCTGTTTTTT. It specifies CASGTHREFWSGELFF.

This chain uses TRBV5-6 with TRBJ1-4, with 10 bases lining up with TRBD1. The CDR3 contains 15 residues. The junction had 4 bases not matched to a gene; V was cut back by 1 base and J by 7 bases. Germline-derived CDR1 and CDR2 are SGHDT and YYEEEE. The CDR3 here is CASSLTGTGAEKLFF. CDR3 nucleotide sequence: TGTGCCAGCAGCTTGACCGGGACAGGGGCTGAAAAACTGTTTTTT.

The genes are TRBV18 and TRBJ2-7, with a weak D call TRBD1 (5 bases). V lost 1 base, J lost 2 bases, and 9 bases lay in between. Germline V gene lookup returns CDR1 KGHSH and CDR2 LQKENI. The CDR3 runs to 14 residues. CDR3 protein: CASSPLQAAYEQYF. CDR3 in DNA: TGTGCCAGCTCACCACTACAGGCCGCCTACGAGCAGTACTTC. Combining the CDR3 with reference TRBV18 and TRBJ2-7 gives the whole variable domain NAGVMQNPRHLVRRRGQEARLRCSPMKGHSHVYWYRQLPEEGLKFMVYLQKENIIDESGMPKERFSAEFPKEGPSILRIQQVVRGDSAAYFCASSPLQAAYEQYFGPGTRLTVT.

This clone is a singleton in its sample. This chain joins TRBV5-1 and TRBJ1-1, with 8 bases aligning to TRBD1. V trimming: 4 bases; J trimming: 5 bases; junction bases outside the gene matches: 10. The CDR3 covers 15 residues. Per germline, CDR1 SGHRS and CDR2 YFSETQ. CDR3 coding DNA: TGCGCCAGCAGCAGGCCCGGACAGGGCGGGACTGAAGCTTTCTTT. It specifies CASSRPGQGGTEAFF. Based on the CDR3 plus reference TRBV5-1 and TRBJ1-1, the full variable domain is KAGVTQTPRYLIKTRGQQVTLSCSPISGHRSVSWYQQTPGQGLQFLFEYFSETQRNKGNFPGRFSGRQFSNSRSEMNVSTLELGDSALYLCASSRPGQGGTEAFFGQGTRLTVV.